Shown below are 27 T cell receptor beta chains from a single sample sequenced in a study of shared clonotypes between healthy human individuals. Libraries were prepared by immunoSEQ multiplex PCR; TCRdb keeps only in-frame clonotypes and omits some of them. Counted here are approximately 350,000 clones, around 96% occurring once; the ten biggest clones make up approximately 0.32%. Material: memory CD8+ T cells sorted from blood. Subset specified: CD45RO+ cells pooled with CCR7-negative TemRA cells. The receptors stem from a man aged 25-45 years in good health.

The chain carries TRBV30 and TRBJ2-5; 8 positions match TRBD1. The CDR3 is 17 residues long. Germline V lookup: CDR1 GTSNPN, CDR2 SVGIG (reference sequence). The trim removed 2 bases at V and 5 bases at J, leaving 16 bases unmatched. The CDR3 DNA follows: TGTGCCTGGAGTTCGTTCTCGACAGGGGACCCTCATGAGACCCAGTACTTC. It specifies CAWSSFSTGDPHETQYF.

The chain combines TRBV9 with TRBJ1-5; 7 nucleotides agree with TRBD1. Trimming removed 4 bases from V and 4 bases from J; junction bases left unmatched: 2. In germline, CDR1 is SGDLS, CDR2 YYNGEE. CDR3 length: 13 residues. The CDR3 here is CASSQTGNQPQHF. CDR3 sequence (DNA): TGTGCCAGCAGCCAGACAGGGAATCAGCCCCAGCATTTT. The whole variable domain, remainder taken from reference TRBV9 and TRBJ1-5, is DSGVTQTPKHLITATGQRVTLRCSPRSGDLSVYWYQQSLDQGLQFLIQYYNGEERAKGNILERFSAQQFPDLHSELNLSSLELGDSALYFCASSQTGNQPQHFGDGTRLSIL.

The V and J genes are TRBV7-4 and TRBJ2-5, with D possibly being TRBD2 (5 bases). From germline, CDR1 is SGHVT and CDR2 SQSDAQ. The CDR3 is 15 residues long. V was cut by 0 bases and J by 1 base, with 9 bases left in between. The CDR3 reads CASSLAPTSQETQYF. CDR3 in DNA: TGTGCCAGCAGCTTAGCCCCCACTAGCCAAGAGACCCAGTACTTC.

V gene TRBV10-2 combines with J gene TRBJ2-7; D is perhaps TRBD1 (5 bases). The length of the CDR3 is 12 residues. Germline V gene data show CDR1 as WSHSY and CDR2 as SAAADI. Trimming pared 8 bases from V and 1 base from J, leaving 9 bases between. CDR3 nucleotides: TGCGCCAGCTTTGGGGCGTCCTACGAGCAGTACTTC. It specifies CASFGASYEQYF.

The gene calls are TRBV27 and TRBJ2-5; 9 nucleotides align to TRBD2. CDR1 MNHEY and CDR2 SMNVEV come from the germline V gene (reference sequence). Trimming took 6 bases from V and 0 from J; bases not matched to a gene: 5. The CDR3 loop spans 15 amino acids. The CDR3 here is CASRAGGLYQETQYF. For the CDR3, the DNA is TGTGCCAGCAGAGCGGGAGGCCTGTACCAAGAGACCCAGTACTTC.

The rearrangement links TRBV14 to TRBJ1-1; no firm D call. CDR1 is SGHDN, CDR2 FVKESK, per germline. The CDR3 has 15 amino acids. Trimming removed 1 base at V and 1 base at J, with 10 bases between. CDR3 DNA sequence: TGTGCCAGCAGCCAAGGGGTCAGGCGGAACACTGAAGCTTTCTTT. Its translation: CASSQGVRRNTEAFF.

This chain connects TRBV28 to TRBJ1-5; 8 bases are a match to TRBD1. The CDR3 spans 17 residues. Germline V gene lookup returns CDR1 MDHEN and CDR2 SYDVKM. V was pared by 4 bases and J by 0 bases, with 8 bases of the junction left unmatched. The CDR3 here is CASSSRTGIYSNQPQHF. CDR3 coding DNA: TGTGCCAGCAGTTCTAGGACAGGGATTTATAGCAATCAGCCCCAGCATTTT.

The chain couples TRBV21-1 to TRBJ1-2; TRBD1 was called by the table and not checked on the DNA. TRBV21-1 is a listed pseudogene. The CDR3 has 15 residues. CDR3 amino acids: CASSTRQGANYGYTF. The CDR3 DNA reads as TGTGCCAGCAGCACCCGACAGGGGGCGAACTATGGCTACACCTTC.

This clone occurred once. The chain couples TRBV7-2 to TRBJ1-2, with TRBD1 matching over 8 bases. J was trimmed by 2 bases and V by 2 bases; bases with no gene match: 1. CDR3 length: 14 residues. From germline, CDR1 is SGHTA and CDR2 FQGNSA. The CDR3 sequence is CASSLRTGNYGYTF. CDR3 nucleotides: TGTGCCAGCAGCTTACGGACAGGGAACTATGGCTACACCTTC.

This chain links TRBV28 with TRBJ2-4; weak D call: TRBD2 (5 bases). The CDR3 is 15 residues long. Trimming took 3 bases from V and 3 from J, leaving 12 bases between them. Per germline, CDR1 MDHEN and CDR2 SYDVKM. This chain's CDR3 is CASSFSGSGKNIQYF. CDR3 nucleotide sequence: TGTGCCAGCAGTTTTTCGGGCAGCGGCAAAAACATTCAGTACTTC.

This sequence joins TRBV6-5 and TRBJ2-3; 9 nucleotides line up with TRBD2. The CDR3 extends over 15 amino acids. With V trimmed by 2 bases and J by 2 bases, 2 bases remained unmatched. Germline V gene data show CDR1 as MNHEY and CDR2 as SVGAGI. The CDR3 region is CASSYLAGYTDTQYF. The CDR3 DNA sequence: TGTGCCAGCAGTTACCTAGCGGGGTACACAGATACGCAGTATTTT.

This chain links TRBV28 with TRBJ2-7, with D perhaps TRBD1 (5 bases). Germline V lookup: CDR1 MDHEN, CDR2 SYDVKM. With 3 bases removed from V and 0 bases from J, the gap between germline ends came to 12 bases. This CDR3 contains 15 residues. DNA of the CDR3: TGTGCCAGCAGTTTTTGGCAGGGCCGCTCCTACGAGCAGTACTTC. This encodes CASSFWQGRSYEQYF. Using reference TRBV28 and TRBJ2-7 for the parts outside the CDR3, the full variable domain is DVKVTQSSRYLVKRTGEKVFLECVQDMDHENMFWYRQDPGLGLRLIYFSYDVKMKEKGDIPEGYSVSREKKERFSLILESASTNQTSMYLCASSFWQGRSYEQYFGPGTRLTVT.

The genes are TRBV6-1 and TRBJ2-2, with 16 bases lining up with TRBD2. CDR1 is MNHNS and CDR2 is SASEGT in the germline V gene. V shed 7 bases, J shed 7 bases, and the junction held 3 bases outside the gene matches. This CDR3 has 15 amino acids. CDR3 sequence: CASTGTSGRVGELFF. CDR3 in DNA: TGTGCCAGCACCGGGACTAGCGGGAGGGTCGGGGAGCTGTTTTTT.

Points on this clone: Other DNA variants within this sample encode the same CDR3. The chain is built from TRBV5-1 and TRBJ2-5; D is ambiguous. The CDR3 is 13 residues long. V lost 0 bases and J 3 bases, leaving 6 bases between the germline ends. Germline loops: CDR1 SGHRS, CDR2 YFSETQ. The CDR3 here is CASSLGGEETQYF. CDR3 nucleotides: TGCGCCAGCAGCTTGGGAGGAGAAGAGACCCAGTACTTC.

The rearrangement joins TRBV9 to TRBJ2-3, with no clear D. The germline V gene encodes CDR1 SGDLS and CDR2 YYNGEE. The V end was cut by 4 bases, the J end by 4 bases, with 10 bases between. CDR3 length equals 13 residues. For the CDR3, the DNA is TGTGCCAGCAGCCCCTTTGGGTCAGATACGCAGTATTTT. Translated: CASSPFGSDTQYF.

This chain connects TRBV27 to TRBJ2-1, with 8 bases that match TRBD1. This CDR3 has 16 residues. Per germline, CDR1 MNHEY and CDR2 SMNVEV (reference sequence). V lost 1 base and J lost 4; bases outside the gene matches: 6. The CDR3 spells CASSLFGTGGYNEQFF. The CDR3 coding sequence is TGTGCCAGCAGTTTATTCGGTACAGGGGGTTACAATGAGCAGTTCTTC.

The chain uses TRBV5-3 and TRBJ2-2; D may be TRBD1 (5 bases). TRBV5-3 is sorted into the ORF group, with uncertain function. The CDR3 sequence is 10 residues long. Deletions cut 3 bases from V and 16 bases from J, with 10 bases between. The DNA of the CDR3 is TGTGCCAGAAGCTGGTTTGACAGGTTTTTT. Translation gives CARSWFDRFF.

This clone was found once. Other DNA sequences from this sample encode an identical CDR3 as well. This chain links TRBV7-2 with TRBJ2-7, with D possibly TRBD2 on 6 matching bases. V was pared by 1 base and J by 2 bases, with 9 bases between. Looked up from germline, CDR1 is SGHTA and CDR2 is FQGNSA. This CDR3 is 14 amino acids long. This CDR3 reads CASSLGAGPYEQYF. The CDR3 DNA sequence: TGTGCCAGCAGCTTAGGCGCGGGGCCCTACGAGCAGTACTTC.

This chain joins TRBV5-1 and TRBJ2-2, with 8 bases aligning to TRBD1. Germline values: CDR1 SGHRS, CDR2 YFSETQ. The length of the CDR3 is 15 residues. V was pared by 4 bases and J by 3 bases, with 5 bases of the junction left unmatched. The CDR3, as DNA: TGCGCCAGCAGCACTCGACAGGGGTACACCGGGGAGCTGTTTTTT. Its protein is CASSTRQGYTGELFF.

This sequence joins TRBV9 and TRBJ2-5; TRBD2 agrees at 15 bases. Germline V gene sequence: CDR1 SGDLS, CDR2 YYNGEE. Trimming cost V 3 bases and J 3 bases; bases outside gene matches: 0. CDR3 size: 15 residues. CDR3 DNA sequence: TGTGCCAGCAGCGGGACTAGCGGGAGGGAAGAGACCCAGTACTTC. Translated: CASSGTSGREETQYF.

The rearrangement uses TRBV9 and TRBJ2-1, with D possibly being TRBD1 (9 bases). Germline V gene sequence: CDR1 SGDLS, CDR2 YYNGEE. V gave up 5 bases and J gave up 10 bases, with 22 bases separating them. This CDR3 spans 15 amino acids. The CDR3 DNA is TGTGCCAGCAGTACAGGGGGCGGGAGGCGGGAAGAGCAGTTCTTC. It encodes CASSTGGGRREEQFF.

V and J are TRBV7-2 and TRBJ2-1, with 8 bases matching TRBD1. Unmatched junction bases numbered 7, after V lost 10 bases and J lost 8 bases. Germline V gene sequence: CDR1 SGHTA, CDR2 FQGNSA. The CDR3 length is 12 residues. The CDR3 DNA reads as TGTGCCACGGGACAGGTGGTCCATGAGCAGTTCTTC. Its protein product is CATGQVVHEQFF.

The gene calls are TRBV20-1 and TRBJ2-7; TRBD2 matches 8 bases. The CDR3 extends over 10 amino acids. Germline CDR1 and CDR2: DFQATT and SNEGSKA (reference sequence). CDR3 DNA: TGCAGAGGGACTAGAGACGAGCAGTACTTC. It yields the protein CRGTRDEQYF.

This chain links TRBV9 with TRBJ2-7; TRBD2 matches 7 bases. CDR3 length equals 14 residues. CDR1 is SGDLS and CDR2 is YYNGEE in the germline V gene. The junction had 5 bases not matched to a gene; V was cut back by 0 bases and J by 5 bases. The CDR3: CASSVAGTTDEQYF. The CDR3 DNA follows: TGTGCCAGCAGCGTAGCTGGGACTACCGACGAGCAGTACTTC.

V and J are TRBV5-1 and TRBJ2-2, with 12 nucleotides matching TRBD2. This CDR3 has 15 residues. Germline CDR1 and CDR2: SGHRS and YFSETQ. The V and J ends lost 4 bases and 6 bases, in that order; junction bases with no gene match: 4. DNA for the CDR3: TGCGCCAGCAGCCTAGCGGGAGGGAATTCCGGGGAGCTGTTTTTT. It translates to CASSLAGGNSGELFF.

The V and J genes are TRBV18 and TRBJ2-7; 8 bases align to TRBD2. The J segment lost 2 bases and the V segment lost 2 bases, leaving 5 bases of the junction unmatched. The CDR3 totals 15 residues. The germline CDR1 and CDR2 sequences are KGHSH and LQKENI. CDR3 sequence: CASSPRAGGPYEQYF. CDR3 coding DNA: TGTGCCAGCTCACCAAGGGCGGGAGGACCCTACGAGCAGTACTTC.

The V gene is TRBV2, the J gene TRBJ2-7; D is possibly TRBD2 (6 bases). Per germline, CDR1 SNHLY and CDR2 FYNNEI. Trimming stripped 2 bases from V and 4 bases from J, with 21 bases between. The CDR3 is made up of 17 amino acids. DNA of the CDR3: TGTGCCAGCAGTGAATCGGCCTTCCCGCCTAGCGTGTACGAGCAGTACTTC. As protein: CASSESAFPPSVYEQYF.